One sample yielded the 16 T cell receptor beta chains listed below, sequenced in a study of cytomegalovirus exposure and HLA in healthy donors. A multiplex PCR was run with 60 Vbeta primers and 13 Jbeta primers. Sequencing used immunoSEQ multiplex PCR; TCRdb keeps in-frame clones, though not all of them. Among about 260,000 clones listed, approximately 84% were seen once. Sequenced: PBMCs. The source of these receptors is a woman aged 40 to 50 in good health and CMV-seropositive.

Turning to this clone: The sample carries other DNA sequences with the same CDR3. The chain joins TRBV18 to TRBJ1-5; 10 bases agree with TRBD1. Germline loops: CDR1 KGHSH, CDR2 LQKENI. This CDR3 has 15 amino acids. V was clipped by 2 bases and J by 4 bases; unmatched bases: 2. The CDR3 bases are TGTGCCAGCTCACCAGGGACAGGGGAAAATCAGCCCCAGCATTTT. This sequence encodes CASSPGTGENQPQHF.

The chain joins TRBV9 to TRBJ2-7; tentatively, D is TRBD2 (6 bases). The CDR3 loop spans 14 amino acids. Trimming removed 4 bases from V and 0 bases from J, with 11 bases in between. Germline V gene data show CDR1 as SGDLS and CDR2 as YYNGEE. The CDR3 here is CASSLGTFSYEQYF. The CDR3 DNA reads TGTGCCAGCAGCCTTGGGACTTTCTCCTACGAGCAGTACTTC. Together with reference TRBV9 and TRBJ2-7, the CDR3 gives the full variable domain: DSGVTQTPKHLITATGQRVTLRCSPRSGDLSVYWYQQSLDQGLQFLIQYYNGEERAKGNILERFSAQQFPDLHSELNLSSLELGDSALYFCASSLGTFSYEQYFGPGTRLTVT.

The CDR3 DNA reads TGTGCCAGCAGCTCATGGACTAGCGGGAGCAGGGACGAGCAGTACTTC. It encodes CASSSWTSGSRDEQYF. V is TRBV11-2 and J is TRBJ2-7, with 13 bases lining up with TRBD2. Per the germline V gene, CDR1 is SGHAT and CDR2 is FQNNGV. With 4 bases clipped from V and 5 bases from J, the junction kept 8 bases outside the gene matches. CDR3 length: 16 amino acids.

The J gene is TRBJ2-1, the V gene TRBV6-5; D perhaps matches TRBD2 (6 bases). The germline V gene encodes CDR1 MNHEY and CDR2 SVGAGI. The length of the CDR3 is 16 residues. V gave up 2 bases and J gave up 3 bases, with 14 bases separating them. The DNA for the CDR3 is TGTGCCAGCAGTTACAGTCGGGACTCCGGCTACAATGAGCAGTTCTTC. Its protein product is CASSYSRDSGYNEQFF.

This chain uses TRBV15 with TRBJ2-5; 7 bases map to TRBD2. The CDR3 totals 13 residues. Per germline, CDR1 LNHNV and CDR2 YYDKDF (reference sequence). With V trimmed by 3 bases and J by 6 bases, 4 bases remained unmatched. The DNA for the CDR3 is TGTGCCACCAGCAGCGACGGGAGGCAGACCCAGTACTTC. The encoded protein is CATSSDGRQTQYF.

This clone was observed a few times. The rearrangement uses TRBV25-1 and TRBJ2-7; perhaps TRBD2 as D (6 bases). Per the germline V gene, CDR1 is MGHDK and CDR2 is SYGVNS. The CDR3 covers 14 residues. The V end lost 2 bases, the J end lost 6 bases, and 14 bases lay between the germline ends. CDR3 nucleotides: TGTGCCAGCAGTGAAGGAGGGACGCCCGCCGAGCAGTACTTC. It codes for CASSEGGTPAEQYF.

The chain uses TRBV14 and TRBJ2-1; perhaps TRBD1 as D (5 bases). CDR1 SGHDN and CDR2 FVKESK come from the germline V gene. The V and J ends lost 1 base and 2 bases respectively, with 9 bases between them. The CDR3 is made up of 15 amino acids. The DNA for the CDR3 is TGTGCCAGCAGCCAAGTGTGGGGCCCCTACAATGAGCAGTTCTTC. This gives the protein CASSQVWGPYNEQFF.

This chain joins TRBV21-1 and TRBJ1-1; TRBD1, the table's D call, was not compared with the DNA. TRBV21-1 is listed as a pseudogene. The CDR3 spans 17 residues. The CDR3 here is CASPPAGYRTGNTEAFF. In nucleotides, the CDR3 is TGTGCCAGCCCCCCGGCGGGTTATCGGACAGGGAACACTGAAGCTTTCTTT.

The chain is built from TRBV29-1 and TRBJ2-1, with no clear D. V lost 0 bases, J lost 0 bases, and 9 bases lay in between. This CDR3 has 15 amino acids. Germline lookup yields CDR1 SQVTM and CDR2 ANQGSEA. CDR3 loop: CSVEEEANSYNEQFF. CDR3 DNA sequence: TGCAGCGTTGAAGAGGAAGCGAACTCCTACAATGAGCAGTTCTTC.

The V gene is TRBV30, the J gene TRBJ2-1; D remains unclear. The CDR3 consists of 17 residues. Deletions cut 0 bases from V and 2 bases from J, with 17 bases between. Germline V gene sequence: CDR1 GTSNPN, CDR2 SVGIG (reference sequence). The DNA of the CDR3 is TGTGCCTGGAGTGTACATCCCCTTGGCATTACCTACAATGAGCAGTTCTTC. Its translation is CAWSVHPLGITYNEQFF.

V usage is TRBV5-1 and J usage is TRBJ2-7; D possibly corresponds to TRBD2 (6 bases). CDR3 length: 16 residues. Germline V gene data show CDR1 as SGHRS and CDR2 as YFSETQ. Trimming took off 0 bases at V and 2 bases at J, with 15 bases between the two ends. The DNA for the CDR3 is TGCGCCAGCAGCTTGGACCCGGGACTCGTTCCCTACGAGCAGTACTTC. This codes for CASSLDPGLVPYEQYF.

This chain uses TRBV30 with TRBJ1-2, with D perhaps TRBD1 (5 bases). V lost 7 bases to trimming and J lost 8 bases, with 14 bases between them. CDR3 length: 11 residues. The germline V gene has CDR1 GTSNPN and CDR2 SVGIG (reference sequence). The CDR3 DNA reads TGTGCCTTTCAGGGCAGAAACGGCTACACCTTC. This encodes CAFQGRNGYTF.

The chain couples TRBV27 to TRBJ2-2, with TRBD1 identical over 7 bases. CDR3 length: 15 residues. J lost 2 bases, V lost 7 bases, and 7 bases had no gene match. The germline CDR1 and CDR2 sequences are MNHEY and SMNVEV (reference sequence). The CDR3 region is CASTNRGQNTGELFF. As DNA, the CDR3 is TGTGCCAGCACAAACAGGGGCCAAAACACCGGGGAGCTGTTTTTT.

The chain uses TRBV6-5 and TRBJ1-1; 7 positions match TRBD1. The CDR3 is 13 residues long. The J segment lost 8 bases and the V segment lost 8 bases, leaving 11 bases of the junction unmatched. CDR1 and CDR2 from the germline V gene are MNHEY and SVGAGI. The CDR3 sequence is CASALVDRREAFF. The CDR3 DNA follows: TGTGCCAGCGCCTTAGTGGACAGGCGAGAAGCTTTCTTT.

The CDR3 region has the DNA TGTGCCAGCAGTTACGACAGTAACTATGGCTACACCTTC. It is translated as CASSYDSNYGYTF. The chain is built from TRBV6-5 and TRBJ1-2; a possible D gene is TRBD1 (5 bases). V was cut by 2 bases and J by 1 base, with 5 bases left in between. This CDR3 comprises 13 residues. Germline CDR1 is MNHEY and CDR2 is SVGAGI.

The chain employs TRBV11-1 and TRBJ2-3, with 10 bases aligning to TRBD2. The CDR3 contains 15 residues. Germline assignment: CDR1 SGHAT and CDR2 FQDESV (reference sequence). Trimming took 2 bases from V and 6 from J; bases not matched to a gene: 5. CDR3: CASSLRLAGVDTQYF. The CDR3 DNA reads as TGTGCCAGCAGCTTACGTCTAGCGGGAGTGGATACGCAGTATTTT. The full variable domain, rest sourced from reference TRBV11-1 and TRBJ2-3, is EAEVAQSPRYKITEKSQAVAFWCDPISGHATLYWYRQILGQGPELLVQFQDESVVDDSQLPKDRFSAERLKGVDSTLKIQPAELGDSAMYLCASSLRLAGVDTQYFGPGTRLTVL.